This T cell receptor beta chain appears in the sequencing data of a study of cytomegalovirus exposure and HLA in healthy donors. Study-wide findings and caveats: A previous analysis found most TCR beta V segments productive roughly 90% or roughly 30% of the time. CMV serostatus stood as the only immune exposure information on hand. The authors excluded some V segments, including TRBV6-2 and TRBV6-3, as indistinguishable.

With regard to this clone: What it binds is not known.

CDR1 GTSNPN and CDR2 SVGIG come from the germline V gene (reference sequence). The CDR3 has 15 residues. V was cut by 2 bases and J by 5 bases, with 18 bases left in between. Primers included in the PCR were 60 Vbeta and 13 Jbeta primers. Original analysis: Among the unique TCR beta chains that a later analysis counted, roughly 80 million in all, roughly 11 million were shared. Profiled with immunoSEQ multiplex PCR; TCRdb holds only in-frame clones, not every one. D and trimming were read from the DNA, whereas the V and J calls and clone size are those reported in that table. The sample lists fewer than 150,000 clones, about 76% occurring once.

This receptor was identified in a man aged 18 to 29 in good health and CMV-seronegative. Sequencing input: PBMCs. The rearrangement uses TRBV30 and TRBJ1-1; TRBD1 is a possible D gene (5 bases). The CDR3 DNA is TGTGCCTGGAGTCTGCGTGGCAGGGCGGATACTGAAGCTTTCTTT. Translating gives CAWSLRGRADTEAFF.